This T cell receptor (beta chain) stems from a study of blood T cell repertoires in COVID-19. The wider study: The United States, Italy and Spain supplied acute and convalescent COVID-19 samples. The cDNA or gDNA used as material had been derived from T cells, B-cell-depleted T cells, or PBMCs.

Germline CDR1 reads SGHTA; CDR2 reads FQGNSA. Trimming left V 5 bases short and J 4 bases short, with 17 bases between. The CDR3 runs to 15 residues. The sample holds a few counts of this clone. Authors' methods: Amplification of reference gene primers provided the estimated nucleated cell counts. Produced via immunoSEQ multiplex PCR; TCRdb's table is partial and in-frame only. V and J calls and clone size are those listed in that table; D and trimming were worked out from the DNA. The sample includes 220,000 or so clones, around 91% of them seen just once. In terms of age and location, participants ranged from roughly 18 to 90 years and lived in about 25 US areas.

The chain couples TRBV7-2 to TRBJ1-1; D is perhaps TRBD1 (6 bases). Sequenced sample: PBMCs or T cells enriched from blood (not recorded which). This clonotype was sampled from a man aged 25 to 40 who had been exposed to COVID-19. CDR3 sequence reads: CASSPNGGAGTEAFF. DNA of the CDR3: TGTGCCAGCAGCCCCAATGGGGGCGCGGGCACTGAAGCTTTCTTT.